The text below deals with one T cell receptor (beta chain). Its antigen is as yet unknown. The CDR3 is 16 amino acids. The V and J ends lost 0 bases and 7 bases respectively, with 15 bases between them. Germline loops: CDR1 MGHRA, CDR2 YSYEKL. The sample comes from a study of OX40 agonist ivuxolimab in advanced cancers. Notes on the study in general: The study observed clonal expansion of CD4+ and CD8+ blood T cells by week 6 at 0.1 to 3.0 mg/kg. Among T cells, CD8+ cells averaged more expanded clones than CD4+ cells. Antigen targets of the expanded peripheral T cells went undetermined.

Sequencing used immunoSEQ multiplex PCR; TCRdb keeps in-frame clones, though not all of them. The sample consists of roughly 70,000 clones, around 85% of them appearing once. The rearrangement links TRBV4-1 to TRBJ2-2, with D possibly being TRBD2 (5 bases). This TCR derives from an adult with an advanced solid tumor such as melanoma, head and neck, liver or kidney cancer. This specimen was CD4+ or CD8+ T cells sorted from blood, taken in a trial of the OX40 agonist ivuxolimab. The CDR3: CASSQDRTRLGGELFF. In DNA, the CDR3 is TGCGCCAGCAGCCAAGATCGAACTAGACTGGGCGGGGAGCTGTTTTTT.